This TCR beta chain was identified in a study of OX40 agonist ivuxolimab in advanced cancers. Germline V CDR1 and CDR2: MNHEY, SVGAGI. This CDR3 region has 14 residues. V shed 0 bases and J shed 4 bases, with 7 bases lying between them. Only in-frame clones appear in the TCRdb table, and some are missing; sequencing was by immunoSEQ multiplex PCR. The sample has tens of thousands of clones, roughly 84% seen once. This clone was detected a few times. This receptor was identified in an adult with an advanced solid tumor such as melanoma, head and neck, liver or kidney cancer. The rearrangement joins TRBV6-5 to TRBJ1-5; D gene ambiguous. The specimen was CD4+ or CD8+ T cells sorted from blood, collected in a trial of the OX40 agonist ivuxolimab. Here the CDR3 DNA reads TGTGCCAGCAGTTACTCGATAGGAAATCAGCCCCAGCATTTT. The encoded protein is CASSYSIGNQPQHF.